Presented here are 7 T cell receptor beta chains from one specimen sequenced in a study of breast tumors, draining lymph nodes, adjacent tissues. MiXCR, run by TCRdb on the multiplex PCR reads, gives a single entry per CDR3 protein. Counted here are tens of thousands of distinct CDR3 sequences, about 21% occurring once; the ten biggest clones make up 2.4%. The lymph nodes were axillary draining lymph nodes from breast cancer patients. The sequenced sample was axillary lymph node tissue. Receptor source: a female donor with breast cancer. Some clones in this sample may be carry-over from other donors' samples.

This clonotype was observed many times. V usage is TRBV20-1 and J usage is TRBJ2-2; 9 positions agree with TRBD2. The trim removed 2 bases at V and 2 bases at J, leaving 9 bases unmatched. The CDR3 is 17 residues long. Germline V CDR1 and CDR2: DFQATT, SNEGSKA (reference sequence). The CDR3 loop is CSARRSGTSRNTGELFF. DNA for the CDR3: TGCAGTGCTAGACGCTCCGGGACTAGCAGAAACACCGGGGAGCTGTTTTTT.

This clonotype was recorded many times. The chain uses TRBV28 and TRBJ1-6; D remains ambiguous. The CDR3 spans 13 residues. Trimming took off 3 bases at V and 8 bases at J, with 8 bases between the two ends. Per germline, CDR1 MDHEN and CDR2 SYDVKM. The CDR3 region has the DNA TGTGCCAGCAGTTTCCGTCAAGATTCACCCCTCCACTTT. Amino acid sequence: CASSFRQDSPLHF.

This clonotype was detected only once. One base away lies a much larger clone, so this may be a sequencing read error. This chain links TRBV14 with TRBJ2-3; TRBD2 is a possible D gene (6 bases). CDR3 length: 18 amino acids. Germline values: CDR1 SGHDN, CDR2 FVKESK. V was trimmed by 1 base and J by 0 bases, leaving 17 bases between them. The CDR3 DNA sequence: TGTGCCAGCAGCCAAGCTAAGTTTCGGGGGTCCAGCACAGATACGCAGTATTTT. This codes for CASSQAKFRGSSTDTQYF.

As regards this clonotype: A much bigger clone sits one base away, suggesting this may be a read error. V and J are TRBV15 and TRBJ2-3; 11 nucleotides line up with TRBD2. The germline CDR1 and CDR2 sequences are LNHNV and YYDKDF (reference sequence). The CDR3 consists of 16 residues. CDR3 bases: TGTGCCACCAGCAGCCCGGGACTAGCGGTCACAGATACGCGGTATTTT. Translation gives CATSSPGLAVTDTRYF.

This clonotype was counted many times. This chain joins TRBV11-2 and TRBJ2-1, with 8 positions matching TRBD2. From germline, CDR1 is SGHAT and CDR2 FQNNGV. The V and J ends lost 5 bases and 7 bases, in that order; junction bases with no gene match: 7. The length of the CDR3 is 14 residues. This chain's CDR3 is CASSGGLVLNEQFF. The CDR3 DNA is TGTGCCAGCAGCGGGGGACTAGTCTTGAATGAGCAGTTCTTC.

This clonotype was counted at least ten times. This chain links TRBV7-6 with TRBJ2-3; 8 positions agree with TRBD2. The germline V gene encodes CDR1 SGHVS and CDR2 FNYEAQ. This CDR3 has 15 residues. V trimming: 6 bases; J trimming: 4 bases; junction bases outside the gene matches: 9. The CDR3 loop reads CASSRAGGGADTQYF. DNA for the CDR3: TGTGCCAGCAGTCGCGCGGGAGGTGGCGCAGATACGCAGTATTTT.

Concerning this clonotype itself: A much bigger clone sits one base away, suggesting this may be a read error. No conserved phenylalanine or tryptophan ends this CDR3, so it is likely a read error. The DNA for the CDR3 is TGCGCCAGCAGCTTCGGGACTAGCGGGCCAGATACGCAGTATTAT. This translates into CASSFGTSGPDTQYY. V is TRBV5-1 and J is TRBJ2-3, with 12 bases identical to TRBD2. In germline, CDR1 is SGHRS, CDR2 YFSETQ. Trimming at V came to 2 bases and at J to 4 bases, leaving 2 bases not matched to a gene. The CDR3 covers 15 residues.